This T cell receptor beta chain was captured by sequencing in a study of T cells in Graves' hyperthyroidism and ophthalmopathy. This clonotype was recorded once. Uncontrolled infection, other autoimmune disease, pregnancy or lactation led to exclusion. Amplification yielded TCR beta CDR3 regions, with RNA transcripts as the source. When the TCR CDR3 underwent first-round RT-PCR, the HTBI primer set was used. Each CDR3 protein gets one entry after TCRdb re-called the multiplex PCR reads with MiXCR. The data contain roughly 400,000 distinct CDR3 sequences, about an eighth of them singletons. V was pared by 4 bases and J by 5 bases, with 9 bases of the junction left unmatched. The CDR3 consists of 15 residues. CDR1 is ENHRY, CDR2 SYGVKD, per germline.

The J gene is TRBJ2-7, the V gene TRBV10-3; 9 nucleotides align to TRBD1. The source is a man between 50 and 59 years old with Graves' ophthalmopathy. What was sequenced was blood. The CDR3 nucleotides read TGTGCCATCAGTGGGGGGGGGACAGGGATCAACGAGCAGTACTTC. The encoded protein is CAISGGGTGINEQYF.